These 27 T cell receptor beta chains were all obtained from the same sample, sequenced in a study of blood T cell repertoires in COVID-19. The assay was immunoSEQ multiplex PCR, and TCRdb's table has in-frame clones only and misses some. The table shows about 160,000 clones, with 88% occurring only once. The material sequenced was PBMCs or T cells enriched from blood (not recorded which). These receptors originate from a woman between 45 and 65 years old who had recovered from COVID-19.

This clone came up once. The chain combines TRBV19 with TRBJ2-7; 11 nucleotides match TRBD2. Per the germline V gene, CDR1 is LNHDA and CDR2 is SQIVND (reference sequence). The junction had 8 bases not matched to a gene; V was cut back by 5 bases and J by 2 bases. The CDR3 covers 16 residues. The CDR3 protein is CASSFLAGGRPYEQYF. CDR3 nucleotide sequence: TGTGCCAGTAGTTTTCTAGCGGGGGGACGTCCCTACGAGCAGTACTTC.

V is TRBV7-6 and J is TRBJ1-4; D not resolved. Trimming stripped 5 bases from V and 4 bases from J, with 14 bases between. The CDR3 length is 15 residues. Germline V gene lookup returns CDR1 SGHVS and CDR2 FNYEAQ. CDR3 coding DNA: TGTGCCAGCAGCGTGGGGAGGCTGAGTAATGAAAAACTGTTTTTT. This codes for CASSVGRLSNEKLFF.

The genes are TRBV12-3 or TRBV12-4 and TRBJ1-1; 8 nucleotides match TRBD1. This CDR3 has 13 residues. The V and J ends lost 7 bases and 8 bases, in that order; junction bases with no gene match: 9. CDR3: CASTGDRRLEAFF. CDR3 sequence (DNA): TGTGCCAGCACCGGGGACAGGCGCTTGGAAGCTTTCTTT.

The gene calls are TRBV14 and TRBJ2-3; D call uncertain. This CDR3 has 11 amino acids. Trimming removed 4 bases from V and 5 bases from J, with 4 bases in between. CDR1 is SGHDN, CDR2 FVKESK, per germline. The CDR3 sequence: CASSLKDTQYF. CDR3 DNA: TGTGCCAGCAGCCTTAAAGATACGCAGTATTTT.

The CDR3 here is CASSSRGETDEQYF. DNA of the CDR3: TGTGCCAGCAGTTCCAGGGGAGAAACGGACGAGCAGTACTTC. The chain joins TRBV7-9 to TRBJ2-7, with a possible D match to TRBD1 (6 bases). Germline CDR1 reads SEHNR; CDR2 reads FQNEAQ (reference sequence). Deletions cut 6 bases from V and 5 bases from J, with 17 bases between. The CDR3 is 14 amino acids. Based on the CDR3 plus reference TRBV7-9 and TRBJ2-7, the full variable domain is DTGVSQNPRHKITKRGQNVTFRCDPISEHNRLYWYRQTLGQGPEFLTYFQNEAQLEKSRLLSDRFSAERPKGSFSTLEIQRTEQGDSAMYLCASSSRGETDEQYFGPGTRLTVT.

CDR3 sequence reads: CASSFLGGSNEQFF. The CDR3 nucleotides read TGTGCCAGCAGCTTCCTGGGCGGGTCCAATGAGCAGTTCTTC. The rearrangement links TRBV7-2 to TRBJ2-1, with a weak D call TRBD2 (5 bases). The CDR3 is made up of 14 amino acids. V dropped 3 bases and J dropped 6 bases, with 12 bases sitting between them. Germline loops: CDR1 SGHTA, CDR2 FQGNSA.

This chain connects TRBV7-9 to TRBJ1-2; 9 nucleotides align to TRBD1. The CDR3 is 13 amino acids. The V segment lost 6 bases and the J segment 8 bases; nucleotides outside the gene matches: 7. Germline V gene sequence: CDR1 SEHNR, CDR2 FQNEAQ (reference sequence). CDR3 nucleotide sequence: TGTGCCAGCAGATTACAGGGGGCTGGAGGCTACACCTTC. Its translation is CASRLQGAGGYTF. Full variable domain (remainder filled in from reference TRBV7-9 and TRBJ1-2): DTGVSQNPRHKITKRGQNVTFRCDPISEHNRLYWYRQTLGQGPEFLTYFQNEAQLEKSRLLSDRFSAERPKGSFSTLEIQRTEQGDSAMYLCASRLQGAGGYTFGSGTRLTVV.

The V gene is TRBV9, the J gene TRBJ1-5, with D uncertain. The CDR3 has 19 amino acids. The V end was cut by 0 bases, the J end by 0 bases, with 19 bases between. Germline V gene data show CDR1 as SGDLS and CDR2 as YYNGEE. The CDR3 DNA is TGTGCCAGCAGCGTAGTGGAGGGCAAAGGACTGGATAGCAATCAGCCCCAGCATTTT. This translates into CASSVVEGKGLDSNQPQHF.

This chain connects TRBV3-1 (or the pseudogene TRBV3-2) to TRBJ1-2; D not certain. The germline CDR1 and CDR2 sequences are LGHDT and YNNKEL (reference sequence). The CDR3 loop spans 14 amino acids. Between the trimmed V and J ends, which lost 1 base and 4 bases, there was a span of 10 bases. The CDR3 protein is CASSQAPGFYGYTF. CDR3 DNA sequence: TGTGCCAGCAGCCAAGCGCCAGGTTTCTATGGCTACACCTTC.

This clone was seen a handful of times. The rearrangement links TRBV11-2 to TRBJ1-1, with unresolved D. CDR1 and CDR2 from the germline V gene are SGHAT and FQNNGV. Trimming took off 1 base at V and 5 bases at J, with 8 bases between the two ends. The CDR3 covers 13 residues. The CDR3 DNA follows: TGTGCCAGCAGCTTAGGGGCGGGAACTGAAGCTTTCTTT. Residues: CASSLGAGTEAFF.

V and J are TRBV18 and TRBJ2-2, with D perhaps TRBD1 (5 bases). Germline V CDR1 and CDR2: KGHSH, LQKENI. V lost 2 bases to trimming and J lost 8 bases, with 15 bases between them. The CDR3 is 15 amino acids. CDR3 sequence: CASSPGNRIVGELFF. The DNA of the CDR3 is TGTGCCAGCTCACCAGGGAACAGGATCGTAGGGGAGCTGTTTTTT.

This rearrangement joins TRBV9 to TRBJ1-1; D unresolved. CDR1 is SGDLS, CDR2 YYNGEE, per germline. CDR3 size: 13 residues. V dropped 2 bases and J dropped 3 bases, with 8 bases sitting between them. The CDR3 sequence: CASSVALDTEAFF. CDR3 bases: TGTGCCAGCAGCGTTGCTCTAGACACTGAAGCTTTCTTT.

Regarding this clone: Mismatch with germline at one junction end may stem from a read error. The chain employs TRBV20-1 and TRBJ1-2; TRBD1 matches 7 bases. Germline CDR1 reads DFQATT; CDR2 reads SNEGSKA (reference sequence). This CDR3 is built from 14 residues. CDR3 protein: CSAGEQGINYGYTF. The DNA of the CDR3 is TGCAGTGCTGGTGAACAGGGGATTAACTATGGTTACACCTTC.

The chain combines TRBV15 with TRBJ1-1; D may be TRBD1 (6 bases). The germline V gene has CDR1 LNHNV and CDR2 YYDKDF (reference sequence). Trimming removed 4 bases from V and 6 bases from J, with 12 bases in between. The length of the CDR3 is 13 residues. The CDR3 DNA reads TGTGCCACCAGCACCGGACAGTCTGCTGAAGCTTTCTTT. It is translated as CATSTGQSAEAFF.

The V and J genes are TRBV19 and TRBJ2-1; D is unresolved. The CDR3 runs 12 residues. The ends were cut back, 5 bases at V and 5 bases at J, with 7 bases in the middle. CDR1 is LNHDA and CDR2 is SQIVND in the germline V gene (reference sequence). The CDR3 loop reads CASSVSDNEQFF. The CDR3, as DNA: TGTGCCAGTAGTGTCAGTGACAATGAGCAGTTCTTC.

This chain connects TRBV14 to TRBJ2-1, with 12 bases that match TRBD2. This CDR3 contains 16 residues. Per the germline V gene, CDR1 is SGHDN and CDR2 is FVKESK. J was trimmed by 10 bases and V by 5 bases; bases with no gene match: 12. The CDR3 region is CASSFQPSGGAGEQFF. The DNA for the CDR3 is TGTGCCAGCAGCTTTCAGCCTAGCGGGGGGGCCGGGGAGCAGTTCTTC.

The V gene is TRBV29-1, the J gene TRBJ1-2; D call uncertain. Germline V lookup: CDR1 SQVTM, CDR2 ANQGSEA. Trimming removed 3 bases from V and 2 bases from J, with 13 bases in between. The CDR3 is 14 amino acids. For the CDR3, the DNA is TGCAGCGTTGAGGCGGGATTATCCAACTATGGCTACACCTTC. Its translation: CSVEAGLSNYGYTF.

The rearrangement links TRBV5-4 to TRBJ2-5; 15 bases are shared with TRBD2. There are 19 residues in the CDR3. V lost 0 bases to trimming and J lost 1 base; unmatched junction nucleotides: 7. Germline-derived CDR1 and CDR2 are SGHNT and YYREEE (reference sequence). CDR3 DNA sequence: TGTGCCAGCAGCTTGGTACGGACTAGCGGGGGGGCCGCCCAAGAGACCCAGTACTTC. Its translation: CASSLVRTSGGAAQETQYF.

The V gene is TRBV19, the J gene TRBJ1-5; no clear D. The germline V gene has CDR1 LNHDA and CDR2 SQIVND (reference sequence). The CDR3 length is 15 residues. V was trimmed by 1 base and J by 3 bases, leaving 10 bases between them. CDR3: CASSIGQVINQPQHF. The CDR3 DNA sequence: TGTGCCAGTAGTATAGGGCAGGTGATCAATCAGCCCCAGCATTTT.

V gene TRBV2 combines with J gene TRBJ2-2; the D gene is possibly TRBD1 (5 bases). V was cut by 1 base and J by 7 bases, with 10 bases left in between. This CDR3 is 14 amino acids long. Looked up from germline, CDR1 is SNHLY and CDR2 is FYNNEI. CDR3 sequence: CASSEVNDSGELFF. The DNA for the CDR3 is TGTGCCAGCAGTGAAGTGAACGACAGCGGGGAGCTGTTTTTT.

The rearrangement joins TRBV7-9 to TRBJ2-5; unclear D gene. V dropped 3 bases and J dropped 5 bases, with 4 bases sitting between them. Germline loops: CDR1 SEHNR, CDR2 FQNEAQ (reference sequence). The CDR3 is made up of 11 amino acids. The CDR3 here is CASSFRETQYF. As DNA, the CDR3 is TGTGCCAGCAGCTTCAGGGAGACCCAGTACTTC.

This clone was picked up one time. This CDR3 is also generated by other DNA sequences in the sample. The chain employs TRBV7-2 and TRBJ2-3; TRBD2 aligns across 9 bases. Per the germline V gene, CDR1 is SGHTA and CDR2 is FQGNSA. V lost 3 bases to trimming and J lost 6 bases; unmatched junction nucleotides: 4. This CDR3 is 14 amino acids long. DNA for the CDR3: TGTGCCAGCAGCTTTGCGGGGGGGCGGGATACGCAGTATTTT. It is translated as CASSFAGGRDTQYF.

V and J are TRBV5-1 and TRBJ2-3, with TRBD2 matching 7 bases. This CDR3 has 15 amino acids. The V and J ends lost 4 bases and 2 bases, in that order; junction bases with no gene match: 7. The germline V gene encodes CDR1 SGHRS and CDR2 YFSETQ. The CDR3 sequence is CASSQELATTDTQYF. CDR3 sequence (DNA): TGCGCCAGCAGCCAGGAACTAGCGACCACAGATACGCAGTATTTT.

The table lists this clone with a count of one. The CDR3 sequence: CASSAVGQTNEKLFF. CDR3 DNA: TGTGCCAGCAGTGCCGTTGGGCAGACTAATGAAAAACTGTTTTTT. V usage is TRBV9 and J usage is TRBJ1-4; D unresolved. The CDR3 consists of 15 residues. Trimming shortened V by 5 bases and J by 2 bases, and 13 bases separated the two germline ends. Germline V gene sequence: CDR1 SGDLS, CDR2 YYNGEE.

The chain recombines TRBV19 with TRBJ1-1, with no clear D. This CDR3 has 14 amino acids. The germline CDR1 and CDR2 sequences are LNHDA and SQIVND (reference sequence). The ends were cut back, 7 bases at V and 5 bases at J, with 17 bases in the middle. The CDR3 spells CASKVDWRGTEAFF. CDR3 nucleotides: TGTGCCAGTAAGGTTGACTGGAGAGGGACTGAAGCTTTCTTT.

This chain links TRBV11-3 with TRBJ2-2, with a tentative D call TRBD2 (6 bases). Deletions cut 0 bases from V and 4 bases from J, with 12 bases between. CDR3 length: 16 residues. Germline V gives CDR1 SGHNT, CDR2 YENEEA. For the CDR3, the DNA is TGTGCCAGCAGCTTAGAATTATCCGGGGGCACCGGGGAGCTGTTTTTT. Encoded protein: CASSLELSGGTGELFF. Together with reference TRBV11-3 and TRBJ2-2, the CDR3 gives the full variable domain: EAGVVQSPRYKIIEKKQPVAFWCNPISGHNTLYWYLQNLGQGPELLIRYENEEAVDDSQLPKDRFSAERLKGVDSTLKIQPAELGDSAVYLCASSLELSGGTGELFFGEGSRLTVL.

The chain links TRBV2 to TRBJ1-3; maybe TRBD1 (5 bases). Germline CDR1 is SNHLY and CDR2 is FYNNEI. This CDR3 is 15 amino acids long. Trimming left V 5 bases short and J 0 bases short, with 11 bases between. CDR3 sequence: CASSSQGVSGNTIYF. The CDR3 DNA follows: TGTGCCAGCAGTTCCCAAGGGGTCTCTGGAAACACCATATATTTT.